Included here is one TCR beta chain sequence, with context. What it binds is unknown. Assay used: immunoSEQ multiplex PCR; TCRdb lists only in-frame clones, some missing. The table shows 150,000 to 200,000 clones, with about 90% occurring only once. This entry is derived from a study of cytomegalovirus exposure and HLA in healthy donors. At the level of the study: The approximately 110 validation repertoires, a later analysis reported, used the same platform as the approximately 670 repertoires from the first cohort. The study's findings and limits: Rarity characterized most TCR sequences, yet some public TCRs appeared in many donors. Researchers reported that a few CMV-associated chains were confirmed in vitro as CMV antigen-specific. More than 150 TCR beta chains were listed as cytomegalovirus-associated.

J was trimmed by 6 bases and V by 4 bases; bases with no gene match: 3. The CDR3 length is 12 residues. Germline CDR1 and CDR2: SGHRS and YFSETQ. The chain is built from TRBV5-1 and TRBJ2-7, with TRBD2 matching 8 bases. The receptor comes from a woman aged 25 to 39 in good health and CMV-seronegative. Sequencing used PBMCs. Written as DNA, the CDR3 is TGCGCCAGCAGCCCGGGGGGGCTCGAGCAGTACTTC. It codes for CASSPGGLEQYF.